This T cell receptor beta chain comes out of a study of T cell responses to AZD1222 COVID-19 vaccine. Study findings and constraints: No day 14 peak samples; only post-peak repertoires were characterized. There were mostly white British donors and more females than males, and clonal diversity was possibly underestimated.

TCRdb's copy holds only in-frame clones and misses some; the assay was immunoSEQ multiplex PCR. Among 100,000 to 110,000 clones listed, about 85% were seen once. After removal of 0 bases from V and 7 bases from J, the junction contained 8 bases not matched to a gene. CDR3 length equals 15 residues. Germline CDR1 is SGHRS and CDR2 is YFSETQ. Regarding this clone: Its matching antigen is unknown.

This TCR was sampled from an adult in good health. This sample comprised peripheral blood, obtained on day 0 of AZD1222 vaccination. The chain is built from TRBV5-1 and TRBJ2-7; 9 bases agree with TRBD1. The CDR3 protein is CASSLGGQGTHEQYF. In DNA form, the CDR3 reads TGCGCCAGCAGCTTGGGAGGACAGGGGACACATGAGCAGTACTTC.